The 31 T cell receptor beta chains below were found in one sample sequenced in a study of CD8+ T cells in alopecia areata. Reverse transcription of extracted RNA yielded cDNA, which provided the sequencing template. Sequencing used immunoSEQ multiplex PCR; TCRdb keeps in-frame clones, though not all of them. Of hundreds of thousands of clones in the sample, more than 45% were seen once. The sequenced sample was CD4+ T cells sorted from blood, obtained at week 0. The receptors originated from a human donor with alopecia areata.

V gene TRBV30 combines with J gene TRBJ2-7; 9 nucleotides agree with TRBD2. Looked up from germline, CDR1 is GTSNPN and CDR2 is SVGIG (reference sequence). After removal of 2 bases from V and 5 bases from J, the junction contained 10 bases not matched to a gene. This CDR3 has 15 residues. CDR3 region: CAWSSGRPRRDEQYF. CDR3 in DNA: TGTGCCTGGAGTAGCGGGAGGCCTCGCAGGGACGAGCAGTACTTC.

This clone has more than one count but fewer than ten. The V call is TRBV5-1, the J call TRBJ1-1; the D is unclear. V was clipped by 4 bases and J by 1 base, with 11 bases between them. CDR3 size: 14 residues. The germline gives CDR1 SGHRS, CDR2 YFSETQ. CDR3 bases: TGCGCCAGCAGCGTAGAGGGAGCGAACACTGAAGCTTTCTTT. Its translation is CASSVEGANTEAFF. The full variable domain, rest sourced from reference TRBV5-1 and TRBJ1-1, is KAGVTQTPRYLIKTRGQQVTLSCSPISGHRSVSWYQQTPGQGLQFLFEYFSETQRNKGNFPGRFSGRQFSNSRSEMNVSTLELGDSALYLCASSVEGANTEAFFGQGTRLTVV.

This clone was recorded once. V gene TRBV30 combines with J gene TRBJ1-4; no clear D gene. The V end was cut by 5 bases, the J end by 5 bases, with 9 bases between. The CDR3 extends over 12 amino acids. CDR1 and CDR2 (germline): GTSNPN, SVGIG (reference sequence). CDR3 amino acids: CAWRRPNEKLFF. DNA for the CDR3: TGTGCCTGGCGTCGGCCAAATGAAAAACTGTTTTTT.

This clone came up a few times. The chain has TRBV5-1 and TRBJ1-1; a possible D gene is TRBD1 (6 bases). The V end was cut by 0 bases, the J end by 4 bases, with 16 bases between. The CDR3 extends over 16 amino acids. CDR1 SGHRS and CDR2 YFSETQ come from the germline V gene. The CDR3 here is CASSLGPGGGPTEAFF. CDR3 sequence (DNA): TGCGCCAGCAGCTTGGGCCCCGGGGGGGGGCCCACTGAAGCTTTCTTT.

The chain is built from TRBV6-1 and TRBJ1-5; D remains unclear. Trimming took 8 bases from V and 5 from J, leaving 13 bases between them. The CDR3 loop spans 13 amino acids. Germline CDR1 MNHNS, CDR2 SASEGT. The DNA of the CDR3 is TGTGCCAGCCTCGAGACCGGCGATCAGCCCCAGCATTTT. This sequence encodes CASLETGDQPQHF.

V and J are TRBV29-1 and TRBJ2-7; 12 bases are shared with TRBD1. V trimming: 4 bases; J trimming: 4 bases; junction bases outside the gene matches: 8. Germline assignment: CDR1 SQVTM and CDR2 ANQGSEA. This CDR3 is 15 amino acids long. The CDR3: CSVVRPGQGAYEQYF. Written as DNA, the CDR3 is TGCAGCGTTGTCCGACCGGGACAGGGGGCTTACGAGCAGTACTTC.

The gene calls are TRBV13 and TRBJ1-5, with D unclear. Trimming took off 0 bases at V and 1 base at J, with 10 bases between the two ends. The CDR3 consists of 16 residues. Per germline, CDR1 PRHDT and CDR2 FYEKMQ (reference sequence). For the CDR3, the DNA is TGTGCCAGCAGCTTAGGTGTTTTGGGGAGCAATCAGCCCCAGCATTTT. Translated, it gives CASSLGVLGSNQPQHF.

The J gene is TRBJ1-2, the V gene TRBV19; 8 bases are shared with TRBD1. Unmatched junction bases numbered 5, after V lost 4 bases and J lost 4 bases. This CDR3 contains 14 residues. The germline V gene has CDR1 LNHDA and CDR2 SQIVND (reference sequence). CDR3 sequence reads: CASSTGTGLYGYTF. In nucleotides, the CDR3 is TGTGCCAGTAGTACAGGGACAGGCCTCTATGGCTACACCTTC.

The chain links TRBV29-1 to TRBJ1-1, with a possible D match to TRBD1 (6 bases). CDR1 SQVTM and CDR2 ANQGSEA come from the germline V gene. V dropped 7 bases and J dropped 1 base, with 22 bases sitting between them. The CDR3 consists of 16 residues. CDR3 loop: CSAPAIEGGGNTEAFF. CDR3 nucleotides: TGCAGCGCCCCAGCCATAGAGGGGGGCGGGAACACTGAAGCTTTCTTT.

This chain links TRBV6-5 with TRBJ1-4; D unclear. CDR1 is MNHEY and CDR2 is SVGAGI in the germline V gene. Trimming pared 10 bases from V and 4 bases from J, leaving 7 bases between. CDR3 length: 11 amino acids. The CDR3 DNA reads TGTGCCACCCGCGATAATGAAAAACTGTTTTTT. Its protein is CATRDNEKLFF.

Only a few counts were recorded for this clone. The gene calls are TRBV19 and TRBJ1-4; 9 bases line up with TRBD1. The CDR3 consists of 15 residues. Germline CDR1 LNHDA, CDR2 SQIVND (reference sequence). After removal of 3 bases from V and 7 bases from J, the junction contained 6 bases not matched to a gene. The CDR3 here is CASSIGTGRSEKLFF. DNA of the CDR3: TGTGCCAGTAGTATCGGGACAGGGCGAAGTGAAAAACTGTTTTTT.

This chain links TRBV25-1 with TRBJ1-2; no firm D call. CDR1 is MGHDK and CDR2 is SYGVNS in the germline V gene. CDR3 length equals 15 residues. Trimming stripped 4 bases from V and 0 bases from J, with 12 bases between. This CDR3 reads CASSGMGRTNYGYTF. Written as DNA, the CDR3 is TGTGCCAGCAGTGGTATGGGCAGAACTAACTATGGCTACACCTTC.

DNA of the CDR3: TGCGCCAGCTCAGAGACTAACTATGGCTACACCTTC. The encoded protein is CASSETNYGYTF. The chain links TRBV5-1 to TRBJ1-2; D is unclear. This CDR3 comprises 12 residues. Trimming removed 7 bases from V and 0 bases from J, with 7 bases in between. CDR1 and CDR2 (germline): SGHRS, YFSETQ.

The CDR3 nucleotides read TGTGCCATCAGCCTGACAGACGAGCAGTTCTTC. Encoded protein: CAISLTDEQFF. The chain carries TRBV10-3 and TRBJ2-1; tentative D call: TRBD1 (5 bases). The V gene's germline CDR1 is ENHRY and CDR2 SYGVKD. The CDR3 has 11 residues. With 6 bases removed from V and 10 bases from J, the gap between germline ends came to 10 bases.

Note on this clone: Other DNA sequences from this sample encode an identical CDR3 as well. This chain links TRBV4-1 with TRBJ1-2; the match to TRBD1 covers 7 bases. The CDR3 has 15 residues. The V gene end was trimmed by 0 bases and the J gene end by 0 bases; junction bases not matched to a gene: 1. Germline loops: CDR1 MGHRA, CDR2 YSYEKL. The CDR3 protein is CASSQETGPNYGYTF. The CDR3 DNA is TGCGCCAGCAGCCAAGAGACAGGGCCTAACTATGGCTACACCTTC.

The genes are TRBV12-5 and TRBJ2-1, with 8 nucleotides matching TRBD2. V lost 6 bases and J lost 4; bases outside the gene matches: 11. The germline gives CDR1 LGHNT, CDR2 FRNRAP. The CDR3 runs to 16 residues. The CDR3 spells CASGRVSGSVYNEQFF. CDR3 DNA: TGTGCTAGTGGGCGAGTGAGCGGGAGTGTATACAATGAGCAGTTCTTC.

This chain uses TRBV2 with TRBJ1-5, with D possibly matching TRBD1 (6 bases). The CDR3 contains 15 residues. The V end lost 5 bases, the J end lost 1 base, and 12 bases lay between the germline ends. Germline loops: CDR1 SNHLY, CDR2 FYNNEI. CDR3 in DNA: TGTGCCAGCAGTTCAGGGGCCCGGAGCAATCAGCCCCAGCATTTT. Amino acid sequence: CASSSGARSNQPQHF.

This chain links TRBV29-1 with TRBJ1-4; tentatively, D is TRBD1 (6 bases). There are 12 residues in the CDR3. V was clipped by 7 bases and J by 9 bases, with 15 bases between them. The germline V gene has CDR1 SQVTM and CDR2 ANQGSEA. This CDR3 reads CSGGAGDQKLFF. The CDR3 region has the DNA TGCAGCGGGGGGGCAGGCGATCAAAAACTGTTTTTT.

The chain recombines TRBV6-6 with TRBJ2-1, with a weak D call TRBD2 (5 bases). CDR1 is MNHNY, CDR2 SVGAGI, per germline (reference sequence). The V end lost 0 bases, the J end lost 13 bases, and 13 bases lay between the germline ends. There are 13 residues in the CDR3. The CDR3 loop reads CASSYSPERGQFF. Written as DNA, the CDR3 is TGTGCCAGCAGTTACTCCCCGGAACGGGGTCAGTTCTTC.

The chain is built from TRBV18 and TRBJ2-3; tentative D call: TRBD2 (5 bases). V gave up 3 bases and J gave up 0 bases, with 16 bases separating them. The CDR3 is made up of 17 amino acids. Per the germline V gene, CDR1 is KGHSH and CDR2 is LQKENI. The CDR3 DNA reads as TGTGCCAGCTCACCCCGCCGAACAGCGGTTAGCACAGATACGCAGTATTTT. Translation gives CASSPRRTAVSTDTQYF.

This clone was found a few times. V is TRBV7-9 and J is TRBJ1-2, with D uncertain. There are 10 residues in the CDR3. Germline loops: CDR1 SEHNR, CDR2 FQNEAQ (reference sequence). Trimming shortened V by 1 base and J by 6 bases, and 0 bases separated the two germline ends. CDR3 coding DNA: TGTGCCAGCAGCTTAGATGGCTACACCTTC. Protein: CASSLDGYTF.

Comment on this clone: The sample has other DNA sequences that encode this CDR3 too. Here the CDR3 reads CSVGTPYEQYF. In nucleotides, the CDR3 is TGCAGCGTTGGTACACCCTACGAGCAGTACTTC. The chain is built from TRBV29-1 and TRBJ2-7; D is undetermined. V was pared by 4 bases and J by 2 bases, with 6 bases between. Germline V gives CDR1 SQVTM, CDR2 ANQGSEA. The CDR3 has 11 amino acids.

The chain uses TRBV7-9 and TRBJ2-1; 9 bases align to TRBD2. This CDR3 spans 17 amino acids. The germline CDR1 and CDR2 sequences are SEHNR and FQNEAQ (reference sequence). V shed 1 base, J shed 9 bases, and the junction held 13 bases outside the gene matches. The CDR3 loop is CASSLGGGLAGSGEQFF. CDR3 coding DNA: TGTGCCAGCAGCTTAGGAGGCGGCCTAGCGGGATCTGGTGAGCAGTTCTTC.

This chain joins TRBV4-1 and TRBJ2-6; maybe TRBD2 (6 bases). The ends were cut back, 1 base at V and 0 bases at J, with 13 bases in the middle. CDR3 size: 18 residues. Germline CDR1 reads MGHRA; CDR2 reads YSYEKL. The CDR3 loop is CASSQGRDDYSGANVLTF. Written as DNA, the CDR3 is TGCGCCAGCAGCCAAGGGCGGGACGACTACTCTGGGGCCAACGTCCTGACTTTC.

This clone has ten or more counts. Different DNA sequences within this sample yield the same CDR3. The V and J genes are TRBV11-2 and TRBJ1-2, with TRBD1 as a possible D gene (5 bases). Germline V lookup: CDR1 SGHAT, CDR2 FQNNGV. V was shortened by 2 bases and J by 7 bases, with 11 bases between the two germline ends. This CDR3 has 13 residues. CDR3 nucleotide sequence: TGTGCCAGCAGCTTAACCGGGAGGGGTGGCTACACCTTC. Translating it yields CASSLTGRGGYTF.

The chain carries TRBV11-1 and TRBJ2-4, with D perhaps matching TRBD2 (5 bases). Germline loops: CDR1 SGHAT, CDR2 FQDESV (reference sequence). Trimming took 4 bases from V and 5 from J, leaving 9 bases between them. The CDR3 totals 13 residues. CDR3 nucleotides: TGTGCCAGCAGCTCGGGATTACAAAACATTCAGTACTTC. Residues: CASSSGLQNIQYF. The full variable domain, with the rest looked up from reference TRBV11-1 and TRBJ2-4, is EAEVAQSPRYKITEKSQAVAFWCDPISGHATLYWYRQILGQGPELLVQFQDESVVDDSQLPKDRFSAERLKGVDSTLKIQPAELGDSAMYLCASSSGLQNIQYFGAGTRLSVL.

The genes are TRBV18 and TRBJ2-1, with D possibly called TRBD1 or TRBD2 (5 bases each). This CDR3 region has 14 residues. With 3 bases removed from V and 5 bases from J, the gap between germline ends came to 11 bases. Germline CDR1 KGHSH, CDR2 LQKENI. CDR3 amino acids: CASSPPQGHNEQFF. The CDR3 region has the DNA TGTGCCAGCTCACCCCCCCAGGGACACAATGAGCAGTTCTTC.

This clone was picked up a small number of times. The rearrangement uses TRBV7-9 and TRBJ2-5; D unresolved. V was clipped by 6 bases and J by 2 bases, with 10 bases between them. The CDR3 is 13 residues long. Germline CDR1 reads SEHNR; CDR2 reads FQNEAQ (reference sequence). The CDR3 reads CASRDAGQETQYF. The CDR3 bases are TGTGCCAGCAGGGACGCAGGTCAAGAGACCCAGTACTTC.

This chain uses TRBV5-4 with TRBJ2-3, with D possibly matching TRBD2 (6 bases). Trimming left V 4 bases short and J 3 bases short, with 12 bases between. This CDR3 spans 14 amino acids. CDR1 is SGHNT, CDR2 YYREEE, per germline (reference sequence). The CDR3 DNA is TGTGCCAGCAGCGCGCGGGACCGGACAGATACGCAGTATTTT. It yields the protein CASSARDRTDTQYF.

The chain links TRBV30 to TRBJ1-6; D remains unclear. This CDR3 contains 14 residues. V shed 2 bases and J shed 5 bases, with 10 bases lying between them. The germline CDR1 and CDR2 sequences are GTSNPN and SVGIG (reference sequence). CDR3 loop: CAWSRKGDNSPLHF. CDR3 nucleotides: TGTGCCTGGAGTCGCAAGGGAGATAATTCACCCCTCCACTTT.

J is TRBJ2-7 and V is TRBV25-1; D not resolved. Germline-derived CDR1 and CDR2 are MGHDK and SYGVNS. The CDR3 extends over 13 amino acids. With 1 base removed from V and 3 bases from J, the gap between germline ends came to 7 bases. The CDR3 sequence is CASSESGSYEQYF. CDR3 nucleotides: TGTGCCAGCAGTGAATCTGGCAGCTACGAGCAGTACTTC.